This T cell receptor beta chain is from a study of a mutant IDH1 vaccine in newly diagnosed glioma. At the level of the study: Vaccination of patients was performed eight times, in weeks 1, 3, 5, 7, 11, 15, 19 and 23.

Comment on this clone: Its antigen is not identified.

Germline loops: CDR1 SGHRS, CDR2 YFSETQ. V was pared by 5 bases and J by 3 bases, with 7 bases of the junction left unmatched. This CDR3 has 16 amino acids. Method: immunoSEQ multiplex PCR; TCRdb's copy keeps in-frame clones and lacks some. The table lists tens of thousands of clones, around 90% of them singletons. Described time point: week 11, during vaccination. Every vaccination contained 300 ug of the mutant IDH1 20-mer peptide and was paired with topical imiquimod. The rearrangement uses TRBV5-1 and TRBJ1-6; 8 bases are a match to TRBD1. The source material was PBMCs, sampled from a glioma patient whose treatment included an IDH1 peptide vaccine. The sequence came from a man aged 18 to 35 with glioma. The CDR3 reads CASRITGGDYNSPLHF. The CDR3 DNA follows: TGCGCCAGCAGAATTACAGGGGGAGACTATAATTCACCCCTCCACTTT.